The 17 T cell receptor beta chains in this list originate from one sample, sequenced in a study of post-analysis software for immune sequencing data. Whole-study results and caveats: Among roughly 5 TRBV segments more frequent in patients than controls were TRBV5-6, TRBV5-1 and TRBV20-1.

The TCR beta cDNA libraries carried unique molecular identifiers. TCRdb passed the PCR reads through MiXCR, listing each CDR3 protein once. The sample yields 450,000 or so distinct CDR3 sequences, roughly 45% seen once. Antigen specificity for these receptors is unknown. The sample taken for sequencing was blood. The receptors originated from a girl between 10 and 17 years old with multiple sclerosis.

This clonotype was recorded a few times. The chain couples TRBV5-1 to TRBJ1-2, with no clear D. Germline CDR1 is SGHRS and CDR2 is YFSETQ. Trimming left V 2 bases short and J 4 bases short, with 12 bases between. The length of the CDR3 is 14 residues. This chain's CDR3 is CASSFGGNTYGYTF. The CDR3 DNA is TGCGCCAGCAGCTTTGGAGGGAACACCTATGGCTACACCTTC.

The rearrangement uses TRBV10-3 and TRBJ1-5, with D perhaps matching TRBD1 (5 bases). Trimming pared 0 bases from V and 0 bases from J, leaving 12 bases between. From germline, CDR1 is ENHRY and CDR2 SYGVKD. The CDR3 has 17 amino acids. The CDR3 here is CAISESKGRNSNQPQHF. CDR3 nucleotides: TGTGCCATCAGTGAGTCGAAGGGGCGGAATAGCAATCAGCCCCAGCATTTT.

CDR3 loop: CSVNEGAEAFF. The CDR3 nucleotides are TGCAGCGTGAACGAGGGGGCTGAAGCTTTCTTT. J is TRBJ1-1 and V is TRBV29-1; perhaps TRBD1 as D (6 bases). Trimming pared 6 bases from V and 6 bases from J, leaving 11 bases between. The CDR3 has 11 amino acids. Germline CDR1 is SQVTM and CDR2 is ANQGSEA.

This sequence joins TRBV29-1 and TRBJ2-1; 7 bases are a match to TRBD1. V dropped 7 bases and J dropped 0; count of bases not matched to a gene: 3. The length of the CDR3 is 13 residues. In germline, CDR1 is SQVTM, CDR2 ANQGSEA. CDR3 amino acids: CSGRTGSYNEQFF. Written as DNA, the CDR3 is TGCAGCGGGAGGACAGGCTCCTACAATGAGCAGTTCTTC.

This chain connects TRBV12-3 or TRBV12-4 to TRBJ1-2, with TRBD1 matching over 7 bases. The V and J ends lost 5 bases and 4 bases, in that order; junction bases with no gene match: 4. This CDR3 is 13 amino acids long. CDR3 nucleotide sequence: TGTGCCAGCAGTGAGGGGGCGGTCTATGGCTACACCTTC. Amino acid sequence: CASSEGAVYGYTF.

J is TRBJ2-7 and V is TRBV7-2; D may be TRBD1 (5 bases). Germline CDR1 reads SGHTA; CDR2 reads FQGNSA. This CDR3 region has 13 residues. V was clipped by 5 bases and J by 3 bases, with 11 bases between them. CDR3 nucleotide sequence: TGTGCCAGCAGCACAGACAGAATCTACGAGCAGTACTTC. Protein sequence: CASSTDRIYEQYF.

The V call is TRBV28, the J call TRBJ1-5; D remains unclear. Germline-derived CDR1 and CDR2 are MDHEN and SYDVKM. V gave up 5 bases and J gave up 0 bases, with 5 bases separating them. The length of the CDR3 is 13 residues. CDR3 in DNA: TGTGCCAGCAGTCCCTATAGCAATCAGCCCCAGCATTTT. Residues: CASSPYSNQPQHF.

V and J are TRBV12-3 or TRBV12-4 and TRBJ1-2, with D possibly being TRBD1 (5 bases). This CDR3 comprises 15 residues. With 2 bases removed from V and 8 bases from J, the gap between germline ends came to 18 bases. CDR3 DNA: TGTGCCAGCAGTTTAAAGCGACAGTACGCGGGAGGCTACACCTTC. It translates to CASSLKRQYAGGYTF.

The CDR3 nucleotides read TGCGCCAGCAGCCCTATGGGACTTGGACTTTACTACGAGCAGTACTTC. Its translation: CASSPMGLGLYYEQYF. The V and J genes are TRBV4-1 and TRBJ2-7; D is perhaps TRBD2 (6 bases). Germline CDR1 MGHRA, CDR2 YSYEKL. This CDR3 is 16 amino acids long. Trimming cost V 4 bases and J 3 bases, with 19 bases left between them.

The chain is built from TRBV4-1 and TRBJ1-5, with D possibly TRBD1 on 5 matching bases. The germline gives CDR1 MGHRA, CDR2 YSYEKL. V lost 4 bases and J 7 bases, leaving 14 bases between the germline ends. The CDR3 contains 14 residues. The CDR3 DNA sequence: TGCGCCAGCAGCCGGAGCCAGGGAGGGCAGCCCCAGCATTTT. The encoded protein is CASSRSQGGQPQHF.

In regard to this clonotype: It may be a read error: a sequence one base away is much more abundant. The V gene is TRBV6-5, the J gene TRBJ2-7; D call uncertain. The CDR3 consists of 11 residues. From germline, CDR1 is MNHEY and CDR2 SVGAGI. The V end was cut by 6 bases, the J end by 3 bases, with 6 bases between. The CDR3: CASRDGYEQYF. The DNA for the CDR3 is TGTGCCAGCAGGGACGGCTACGAGCAGTACTTC.

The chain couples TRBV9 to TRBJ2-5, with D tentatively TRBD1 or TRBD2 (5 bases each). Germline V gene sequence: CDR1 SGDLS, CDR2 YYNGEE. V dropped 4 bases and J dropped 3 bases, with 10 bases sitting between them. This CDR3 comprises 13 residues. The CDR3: CASSRDVKETQYF. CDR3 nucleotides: TGTGCCAGCAGCCGGGACGTAAAAGAGACCCAGTACTTC.

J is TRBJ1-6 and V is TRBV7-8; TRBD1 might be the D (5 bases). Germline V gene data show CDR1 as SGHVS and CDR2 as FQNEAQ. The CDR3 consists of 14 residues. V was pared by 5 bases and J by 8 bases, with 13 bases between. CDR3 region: CASSPLGGDSPLHF. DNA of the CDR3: TGTGCCAGCAGCCCACTTGGGGGAGATTCACCCCTCCACTTT.

The CDR3 here is CASRVEGREQFF. In DNA form, the CDR3 reads TGTGCCAGCCGAGTAGAGGGGAGGGAGCAGTTCTTC. This chain joins TRBV28 and TRBJ2-1, with D tentatively TRBD2 (6 bases). Germline loops: CDR1 MDHEN, CDR2 SYDVKM. This CDR3 is built from 12 residues. Trimming took 8 bases from V and 10 from J, leaving 15 bases between them.

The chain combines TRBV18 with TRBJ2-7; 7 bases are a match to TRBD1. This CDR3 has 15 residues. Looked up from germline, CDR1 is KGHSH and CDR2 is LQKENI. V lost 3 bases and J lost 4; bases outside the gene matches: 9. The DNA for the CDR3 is TGTGCCAGCTCACCCCGAGACAGGGTTTTGTACGAGCAGTACTTC. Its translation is CASSPRDRVLYEQYF. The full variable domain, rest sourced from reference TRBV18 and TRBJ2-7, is NAGVMQNPRHLVRRRGQEARLRCSPMKGHSHVYWYRQLPEEGLKFMVYLQKENIIDESGMPKERFSAEFPKEGPSILRIQQVVRGDSAAYFCASSPRDRVLYEQYFGPGTRLTVT.

The CDR3 reads CASRREAGGRQTQYF. The DNA of the CDR3 is TGTGCCAGCAGACGCGAAGCGGGAGGGCGTCAGACCCAGTACTTC. The V gene is TRBV3-1, the J gene TRBJ2-5, with TRBD2 matching over 10 bases. The CDR3 length is 15 residues. Losses at the gene ends were 6 bases for V and 6 bases for J; bases not matched to a gene: 10. Germline assignment: CDR1 LGHDT and CDR2 YNNKEL (reference sequence).

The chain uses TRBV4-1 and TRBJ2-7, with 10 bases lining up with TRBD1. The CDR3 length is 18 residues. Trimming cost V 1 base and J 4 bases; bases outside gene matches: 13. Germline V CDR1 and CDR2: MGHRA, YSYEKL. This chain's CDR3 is CASSQVGTGAATLYEQYF. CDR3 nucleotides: TGCGCCAGCAGCCAAGTCGGGACAGGGGCCGCCACCCTGTACGAGCAGTACTTC.